Each of the 17 T cell receptor beta chains below was sequenced from the same sample in a study of shared clonotypes between healthy human individuals. TCRdb's copy holds only in-frame clones and misses some; the assay was immunoSEQ multiplex PCR. Among about 1.1 million clones listed, 77% were seen once. The sample taken for sequencing was memory CD4+ T cells from PBMCs. The subset is: CD45RA-negative fraction. These receptors were obtained from a young man in good health. Some clones in this sample may be carry-over from other donors' samples.

This clone has a handful of counts. The chain links TRBV7-2 to TRBJ1-1; 11 bases align to TRBD1. CDR1 is SGHTA and CDR2 is FQGNSA in the germline V gene. CDR3 size: 17 residues. Germline trimming cut 1 base from V and 0 bases from J; bases unmatched to any gene: 4. The CDR3 is CASSLVGTGGMNTEAFF. The CDR3 DNA reads as TGTGCCAGCAGCTTAGTGGGGACAGGGGGTATGAACACTGAAGCTTTCTTT.

This clone was counted only a few times. V gene TRBV20-1 combines with J gene TRBJ1-1; D unresolved. From germline, CDR1 is DFQATT and CDR2 SNEGSKA (reference sequence). The CDR3 is 10 residues long. V lost 8 bases to trimming and J lost 6 bases, with 10 bases between them. The CDR3 nucleotides read TGCAGTCCACCCAAAGCTGAAGCTTTCTTT. Translated: CSPPKAEAFF.

This clone was found once. The J gene is TRBJ1-3, the V gene TRBV7-9; D unresolved. CDR1 and CDR2 (germline): SEHNR, FQNEAQ (reference sequence). Deletions cut 9 bases from V and 0 bases from J, with 9 bases between. This CDR3 region has 13 residues. CDR3 DNA sequence: TGTGCCAGTCAGTCGAGCTCTGGAAACACCATATATTTT. This sequence encodes CASQSSSGNTIYF.

The chain combines TRBV6-5 with TRBJ2-7; 11 bases map to TRBD1. In germline, CDR1 is MNHEY, CDR2 SVGAGI. CDR3 length: 14 residues. V trimming: 6 bases; J trimming: 4 bases; junction bases outside the gene matches: 5. The CDR3 is CASSGQGAIYEQYF. The CDR3 coding sequence is TGTGCCAGCAGCGGACAGGGGGCAATATACGAGCAGTACTTC.

A note on this clone: The same CDR3 can be traced to other DNA sequences in this sample. This sequence joins TRBV7-9 and TRBJ2-3; D remains ambiguous. The CDR3 has 12 residues. Germline V gene data show CDR1 as SEHNR and CDR2 as FQNEAQ (reference sequence). V shed 5 bases and J shed 3 bases, with 6 bases lying between them. The CDR3 region has the DNA TGTGCCAGCAGCGAATCAACAGATACGCAGTATTTT. Its translation: CASSESTDTQYF.

Points on this clone: Within the sample, other DNA sequences also encode this same CDR3. This rearrangement joins TRBV28 to TRBJ2-5; TRBD1 agrees at 9 bases. Germline assignment: CDR1 MDHEN and CDR2 SYDVKM. The ends lost 0 bases at V and 4 bases at J; junction bases unmatched: 3. The CDR3 is 15 amino acids. CDR3 region: CASSLWTGGGETQYF. CDR3 DNA sequence: TGTGCCAGCAGTTTATGGACAGGGGGGGGAGAGACCCAGTACTTC.

The J gene is TRBJ2-5, the V gene TRBV7-2, with 8 bases fitting TRBD1. The CDR3 consists of 17 residues. V lost 5 bases to trimming and J lost 2 bases; unmatched junction nucleotides: 13. Germline loops: CDR1 SGHTA, CDR2 FQGNSA. The CDR3 sequence is CASSPRTGQFSQETQYF. CDR3 in DNA: TGTGCCAGCAGCCCCAGGACAGGGCAATTTTCACAAGAGACCCAGTACTTC.

This chain uses TRBV27 with TRBJ2-2; D is ambiguous. V shed 3 bases and J shed 7 bases, with 15 bases lying between them. The CDR3 runs to 15 residues. Germline CDR1 reads MNHEY; CDR2 reads SMNVEV (reference sequence). This CDR3 is CASSFSRFLNGELFF. Written as DNA, the CDR3 is TGTGCCAGCAGTTTCTCTAGGTTTCTGAACGGGGAGCTGTTTTTT.

The chain uses TRBV5-1 and TRBJ1-1; D remains unclear. Germline CDR1 SGHRS, CDR2 YFSETQ. V was cut by 0 bases and J by 4 bases, with 10 bases left in between. The CDR3 covers 14 residues. The CDR3 spells CASSLADWVTEAFF. CDR3 in DNA: TGCGCCAGCAGCTTGGCCGACTGGGTCACTGAAGCTTTCTTT.

Notes on this clone: Other nucleotide sequences from this sample produce the same CDR3. The chain has TRBV5-1 and TRBJ2-5, with 7 nucleotides matching TRBD1. With V trimmed by 1 base and J by 5 bases, 8 bases remained unmatched. The CDR3 runs 15 residues. CDR1 is SGHRS, CDR2 YFSETQ, per germline. The CDR3 is CASSLTGTEEETQYF. CDR3 coding DNA: TGCGCCAGCAGCTTGACCGGGACAGAAGAGGAGACCCAGTACTTC.

The chain carries TRBV30 and TRBJ2-5; weak D call: TRBD2 (6 bases). The CDR3 is made up of 15 amino acids. CDR1 GTSNPN and CDR2 SVGIG come from the germline V gene (reference sequence). The V end lost 4 bases, the J end lost 5 bases, and 20 bases lay between the germline ends. CDR3 protein: CAWNSYFGSGETQYF. The CDR3 region has the DNA TGTGCCTGGAATTCCTATTTCGGGAGCGGGGAGACCCAGTACTTC.

This clone was found once. This chain joins TRBV7-2 and TRBJ2-7; D possibly matches TRBD1 or TRBD2 (6 bases each). The germline CDR1 and CDR2 sequences are SGHTA and FQGNSA. The CDR3 has 17 amino acids. V gave up 2 bases and J gave up 5 bases, with 22 bases separating them. This CDR3 is CASSLRGGAGSPHEQYF. In DNA form, the CDR3 reads TGTGCCAGCAGCTTAAGAGGGGGTGCGGGAAGCCCCCACGAGCAGTACTTC.

The chain combines TRBV27 with TRBJ1-1, with D tentatively TRBD1 (6 bases). The CDR3 contains 18 residues. Per germline, CDR1 MNHEY and CDR2 SMNVEV (reference sequence). V lost 2 bases, J lost 3 bases, and 22 bases lay in between. This chain's CDR3 is CASSLLGAQRTEDTEAFF. The CDR3 DNA reads TGTGCCAGCAGTTTACTGGGGGCGCAGAGAACAGAGGACACTGAAGCTTTCTTT.

The rearrangement uses TRBV28 and TRBJ1-5, with unresolved D. The CDR3 covers 13 residues. Germline V gene lookup returns CDR1 MDHEN and CDR2 SYDVKM. V lost 6 bases and J lost 4, with 10 bases in between. CDR3 sequence (DNA): TGTGCCAGCAGGCTTAAGACTAATCAGCCCCAGCATTTT. As protein: CASRLKTNQPQHF.

Comment on this clone: The junction and the germline gene differ at one end; a read error may be behind it. The chain uses TRBV5-1 and TRBJ1-2, with 7 bases aligning to TRBD1. CDR1 SGHRS and CDR2 YFSETQ come from the germline V gene. This CDR3 comprises 15 residues. CDR3 DNA sequence: TGCGCCAGCAGTCCCACAGGGGACACGGCCTATGACTACACCTTC. This encodes CASSPTGDTAYDYTF.

This chain connects TRBV7-2 to TRBJ2-6; TRBD1 or TRBD2 may be the D gene (6 bases each). CDR1 SGHTA and CDR2 FQGNSA come from the germline V gene. Trimming cost V 2 bases and J 2 bases, with 16 bases left between them. The CDR3 covers 18 residues. Here the CDR3 reads CASSLKGPGATGANVLTF. The CDR3, as DNA: TGTGCCAGCAGCTTAAAAGGACCGGGGGCTACTGGGGCCAACGTCCTGACTTTC.

The gene calls are TRBV2 and TRBJ2-7; 9 nucleotides match TRBD1. The CDR3 sequence is 16 residues long. The germline gives CDR1 SNHLY, CDR2 FYNNEI. Trimming at V came to 6 bases and at J to 4 bases, leaving 13 bases not matched to a gene. For the CDR3, the DNA is TGTGCCAGCAGCGAACAGGGGGCGCTTATAAGGTACGAGCAGTACTTC. This sequence encodes CASSEQGALIRYEQYF.